These T cell receptor beta chains were read from a single sample in a study of blood T cell repertoires in COVID-19. Measured with immunoSEQ multiplex PCR; TCRdb has only the in-frame clones, and not every one. The table shows thousands of clones, with approximately 87% occurring only once. Sequences were obtained from peripheral blood. Source of these receptors: a man in his 60s with acute or convalescent COVID-19. Both conserved end residues are part of each CDR3. Each record gives: J gene, D gene, V gene, clone size, CDR3 protein, CDR3 DNA. The D gene is left open where the match is weak. Expanded clones are given a class, and other clones once, few, many or no size at all.

>TRBJ1-2|TRBD1|TRBV5-1|NA
CASSGGTGYDYGYTF
TGCGCCAGCAGCGGCGGGACAGGCTACGACTATGGCTACACCTTC
>TRBJ2-1|TRBD2|TRBV7-9|NA
CAIPWGGTSGSSNSYEQFF
TGTGCCATTCCATGGGGGGGGACTAGCGGGTCCTCAAATAGCTATGAGCAGTTCTTC
>TRBJ1-1|NA|TRBV20-1|NA
CSAEGHTEAFF
TGCAGTGCGGAGGGACACACTGAAGCTTTCTTT
>TRBJ2-1|TRBD1|TRBV18|NA
CASSPRQGAPFNEQFF
TGTGCCAGCTCACCCCGCCAGGGGGCCCCCTTCAATGAGCAGTTCTTC
>TRBJ2-5|TRBD2|TRBV4-2|NA
CASSRGGEVQTQYF
TGTGCCAGCAGCCGCGGGGGGGAGGTACAGACCCAGTACTTC
>TRBJ2-3|TRBD2|TRBV6-2/TRBV6-3|NA
CASSYPGTSGGPEVRYTQYF
TGTGCCAGCAGTTACCCTGGGACTAGCGGGGGGCCCGAGGTCAGGTATACGCAGTATTTT
>TRBJ1-5|TRBD1|TRBV5-8|NA
CASSLGGGWNQPQHF
TGTGCCAGCAGCTTGGGAGGGGGCTGGAATCAGCCCCAGCATTTT
>TRBJ2-1|NA|TRBV19|NA
CASSPLLYNEQFF
TGTGCCAGTAGTCCCCTTCTCTACAATGAGCAGTTCTTC
>TRBJ2-5|NA|TRBV27|NA
CASSSGGGGETQYF
TGTGCCAGCAGTTCAGGCGGGGGCGGCGAGACCCAGTACTTC
>TRBJ2-4|TRBD2|TRBV19|NA
CASSITSGSYRDNIQYF
TGTGCCAGTAGTATAACTAGCGGGTCTTATAGGGATAACATTCAGTACTTC
>TRBJ1-2|NA|TRBV7-9|NA
CASSNPREKGLYGYTF
TGTGCCAGCAGCAACCCCAGGGAAAAAGGGCTCTATGGCTACACCTTC
>TRBJ2-3|TRBD1|TRBV5-1|NA
CASSPRGQSSTDTQYF
TGCGCCAGCAGCCCGAGGGGGCAGTCTAGCACAGATACGCAGTATTTT
>TRBJ2-5|NA|TRBV4-1|once
CASSQRQSQETQYF
TGCGCCAGCAGCCAACGACAGTCCCAAGAGACCCAGTACTTC
>TRBJ1-3|NA|TRBV30|NA
CAWSHDLYSGNTIYF
TGTGCCTGGAGCCACGACTTATACTCTGGAAACACCATATATTTT
>TRBJ2-5|TRBD1|TRBV7-3|once
CASSKGTGGETQYF
TGTGCCAGCAGCAAGGGGACAGGGGGAGAGACCCAGTACTTC
>TRBJ2-3|NA|TRBV7-9|NA
CASSRGTASTDTQYF
TGTGCCAGCAGCCGGGGGACGGCTAGCACAGATACGCAGTATTTT
>TRBJ1-1|NA|TRBV2|NA
CATKTNTEAFF
TGTGCCACCAAGACAAACACTGAAGCTTTCTTT
>TRBJ2-6|NA|TRBV5-6|NA
CASKPPDIDSGANVLTF
TGTGCCAGCAAACCCCCGGACATCGACTCTGGGGCCAACGTCCTGACTTTC
>TRBJ1-2|TRBD1|TRBV5-5|NA
CASSSDRGLGYTF
TGTGCCAGCAGCTCCGACAGGGGGCTGGGCTACACCTTC
>TRBJ2-7|NA|TRBV27|NA
CASSLRGGYEQYF
TGTGCCAGCAGTTTGAGAGGAGGCTACGAGCAGTACTTC
>TRBJ2-7|NA|TRBV19|NA
CASSDRVSEQYF
TGTGCCAGTTCTGACCGGGTGAGCGAGCAGTACTTC
>TRBJ2-2|NA|TRBV21-1|NA
CASSNLRFLFF
TGTGCCAGCAGCAATTTGAGGTTCCTGTTTTTT
>TRBJ2-1|TRBD1|TRBV27|NA
CASSLRTGINEQFF
TGTGCCAGCAGTCTACGGACAGGGATCAATGAGCAGTTCTTC
>TRBJ2-2|NA|TRBV11-3|NA
CASRAAGTSPGELFF
TGTGCCAGCAGAGCTGCCGGGACAAGCCCCGGGGAGCTGTTTTTT
>TRBJ1-4|TRBD1|TRBV4-3|NA
CASSQEQGNEKLFF
TGCGCCAGCAGCCAAGAACAGGGGAATGAAAAACTGTTTTTT
>TRBJ1-6|NA|TRBV6-5|NA
CASSQGTPNSPLHF
TGTGCCAGCAGTCAGGGCACACCAAATTCACCCCTCCACTTT
>TRBJ2-2|TRBD1|TRBV15|NA
CATSTDRGVGELFF
TGTGCCACCAGCACGGACAGGGGAGTCGGGGAGCTGTTTTTT
>TRBJ2-5|TRBD2|TRBV6-5|NA
CASSLAGGEVETQYF
TGTGCCAGCAGCTTAGCGGGGGGGGAGGTTGAGACCCAGTACTTC
>TRBJ1-3|NA|TRBV2|NA
CASSPQLSGNTIYF
TGTGCCAGCAGTCCCCAACTTTCTGGAAACACCATATATTTT
>TRBJ2-2|TRBD2|TRBV14|once
CASRDGGAGTAGELFF
TGTGCCAGCAGAGATGGGGGAGCGGGAACGGCCGGGGAGCTGTTTTTT
>TRBJ2-3|NA|TRBV6-2/TRBV6-3|NA
CASSYSRYRGLKDTQYF
TGTGCCAGCAGTTACTCGAGGTATCGGGGTCTAAAGGATACGCAGTATTTT
>TRBJ1-5|TRBD1|TRBV27|NA
CASSSQGTWPQHF
TGTGCCAGCAGTTCACAGGGGACTTGGCCCCAGCATTTT
>TRBJ2-4|NA|TRBV7-9|NA
CASSFSQGKNIQYF
TGTGCCAGCAGCTTTTCACAGGGTAAAAACATTCAGTACTTC
>TRBJ2-5|NA|TRBV28|NA
CASSFRAWDTEETQYF
TGTGCCAGCAGTTTTCGGGCATGGGACACAGAAGAGACCCAGTACTTC
>TRBJ1-1|NA|TRBV6-2/TRBV6-3|NA
CASSYDGLKAFF
TGTGCCAGCAGTTACGACGGACTCAAAGCTTTCTTT
>TRBJ1-1|NA|TRBV9|NA
CASSVDVGHTEAFF
TGTGCCAGCAGCGTAGACGTGGGCCACACTGAAGCTTTCTTT
>TRBJ2-1|NA|TRBV12-3/TRBV12-4|NA
CASSPGDYEQFF
TGTGCCAGCAGTCCCGGGGACTATGAGCAGTTCTTC
>TRBJ2-7|TRBD2|TRBV7-2|NA
CASSFSGPGGGEQYF
TGTGCCAGCAGCTTTTCGGGCCCGGGAGGTGGCGAGCAGTACTTC
>TRBJ2-1|NA|TRBV4-1|few
CASSRLENEQFF
TGCGCCAGCAGCCGCCTGGAGAATGAGCAGTTCTTC
>TRBJ1-2|NA|TRBV4-1|NA
CASSQKANYGYTF
TGCGCCAGCAGCCAAAAAGCCAACTATGGCTACACCTTC
>TRBJ2-7|TRBD1|TRBV27|NA
CASGAGQVPYEQYF
TGTGCCAGCGGGGCCGGACAGGTTCCCTACGAGCAGTACTTC